Below, one T cell receptor (beta chain) is given with its context. Its antigen remains unidentified. RNA transcripts provided the source from which TCR beta CDR3 regions were amplified. The primer set for the first-round RT-PCR of the TCR CDR3 was HTBI. TCRdb redid the calling of the multiplex PCR reads with MiXCR, one entry per CDR3 protein. This sample yields hundreds of thousands of distinct CDR3 sequences, of which 38% are seen a single time; about 9% belongs to the top ten. Stable Graves' hyperthyroidism meant no ophthalmopathy progression within 18 months. These data belong to a study of T cells in Graves' hyperthyroidism and ophthalmopathy. Overall study results and limits: Researchers found most expanded thyroid clonotypes above 0.001 in blood as well. Patients with ophthalmopathy were separated from those with stable hyperthyroidism by a 13 V-J model. Ophthalmopathy got predicted by the model a median around 6.6 months before its onset.

In germline, CDR1 is SGHNT, CDR2 YENEEA. V gave up 6 bases and J gave up 2 bases; unmatched junction bases: 10. The CDR3 spans 16 residues. The gene calls are TRBV11-3 and TRBJ1-1, with 9 bases matching TRBD1. Sequencing was done on a sample of blood. The source of this sequence is a man aged 18 to 35 with Graves' hyperthyroidism. The CDR3 region is CASRLQGANVNTEAFF. In nucleotides, the CDR3 is TGTGCCAGCAGGCTACAGGGGGCGAATGTTAACACTGAAGCTTTCTTT.